Presented here are 2 T cell receptor beta chains from one specimen sequenced in a study of blood T cells in healthy people across ages (dated by TCRdb to 2013 to 2016). Library creation used 5' RACE. Sequencing took place on an Illumina HiSeq 2500. A second PCR of roughly 6 to 12 cycles was performed with a sample-barcoded 5' primer and a J-beta primer mix. TCRdb reworked the public reads: Q25 trimming with fastp, MiXCR clone assembly, productive beta chains retained. Entries are consolidated by CDR3 protein sequence, retaining the most common genes and DNA. For this sample there are about 750,000 distinct CDR3 sequences; about 48% appear just once. The ten largest clones represent around 40% of the sample. The sequencing sample was made of blood. All receptors derive from an elderly man in good health.

This clonotype was picked up many times. The chain employs TRBV6-1 and TRBJ2-7; D gene unclear. This CDR3 has 11 amino acids. The germline gives CDR1 MNHNS, CDR2 SASEGT. V lost 6 bases, J lost 3 bases, and 6 bases lay in between. CDR3 in amino acids: CASRIFYEQYF. CDR3 nucleotides: TGTGCCAGCAGGATTTTCTACGAGCAGTACTTC.

This clonotype was counted a few times. V and J are TRBV12-5 and TRBJ2-1; 11 bases fit TRBD2. Trimming removed 4 bases from V and 7 bases from J; junction bases left unmatched: 9. Germline V lookup: CDR1 LGHNT, CDR2 FRNRAP. The CDR3 runs 16 residues. CDR3: CASGSTTSGSINEQFF. CDR3 bases: TGTGCTAGTGGTTCCACCACTAGCGGGAGTATTAATGAGCAGTTCTTC.